The next 6 T cell receptor beta chains were all read from a single sample in a study of post-analysis software for immune sequencing data (dated by TCRdb to between 2014 and 2017). Results the study describes overall, beyond this receptor: Significantly higher frequencies in patients than in controls were found for about five TRBV segments, including TRBV5-6, TRBV5-1 and TRBV20-1.

The antigens for these receptors are not known. Library preparation employed PCR. Sequencing was carried out with an Illumina HiSeq 2500. To reduce PCR and sequencing biases, unique molecular identifiers were incorporated into the TCR beta cDNA libraries. TCRdb took the public reads, trimmed them with fastp at Q25, ran MiXCR for clone calling and kept in-frame beta chains. Rows matching on CDR3 protein sequence are summarized as one entry with the most common DNA and genes. Present in this sample are around 770,000 distinct CDR3 sequences, roughly 50% of which were seen just once. Roughly 4.9% of the sample lies in the top ten. The sample taken for sequencing was blood. All receptors come from a girl under 18 with multiple sclerosis.

This clonotype has more than one count but fewer than ten. This chain joins TRBV27 and TRBJ2-1, with 11 bases identical to TRBD2. CDR3 length equals 16 residues. J gave up 4 bases and V 5 bases, and 7 bases lay outside the gene matches. In germline, CDR1 is MNHEY, CDR2 SMNVEV (reference sequence). The CDR3 protein is CASSPPSGRNYNEQFF. CDR3 in DNA: TGTGCCAGCAGTCCCCCTAGCGGGAGGAATTACAATGAGCAGTTCTTC.

This clonotype was picked up a small number of times. This sequence joins TRBV7-9 and TRBJ2-7; D tentatively fits TRBD1 or TRBD2 (5 bases each). Trimming stripped 5 bases from V and 3 bases from J, with 14 bases between. CDR1 and CDR2 (germline): SEHNR, FQNEAQ (reference sequence). This CDR3 contains 14 residues. CDR3 sequence reads: CASSPLGGFYEQYF. Written as DNA, the CDR3 is TGTGCCAGCAGCCCCCTTGGGGGATTCTACGAGCAGTACTTC.

The V gene is TRBV20-1, the J gene TRBJ2-1; weak D call: TRBD1 (5 bases). CDR3 size: 10 residues. Per the germline V gene, CDR1 is DFQATT and CDR2 is SNEGSKA (reference sequence). The CDR3 region is CRADRVAQFF. The CDR3 bases are TGCAGGGCAGACAGAGTTGCGCAGTTCTTC.

This clonotype was detected only a few times. This chain connects TRBV24-1 to TRBJ2-1; 8 bases are shared with TRBD2. Germline trimming cut 7 bases from V and 5 bases from J; bases unmatched to any gene: 9. This CDR3 spans 15 amino acids. Germline values: CDR1 KGHDR, CDR2 SFDVKD. In DNA form, the CDR3 reads TGTGCCACCAGCGAAGCGGGAGTGAGCGACAATGAGCAGTTCTTC. Translated, it gives CATSEAGVSDNEQFF.

This clonotype came up a few times. V is TRBV21-1 and J is TRBJ2-3; whether TRBD1, the table's D call, matches the DNA was not checked. TRBV21-1 is reported as a pseudogene. The CDR3 is made up of 15 amino acids. The CDR3: CASSKVRRQRCPQYF. The DNA of the CDR3 is TGTGCCAGCAGCAAAGTTAGACGACAGCGCTGTCCGCAGTATTTT.

The V gene is TRBV12-3 or TRBV12-4, the J gene TRBJ1-5; maybe TRBD1 (6 bases). The CDR3 is 13 amino acids. Trimming pared 6 bases from V and 6 bases from J, leaving 12 bases between. The DNA for the CDR3 is TGTGCCAGCAGCCAACAGGGTGTTCAGCCCCAGCATTTT. This sequence encodes CASSQQGVQPQHF.